This T cell receptor beta chain derives from a study of blood T cell repertoires in COVID-19. Study information: Sites across the United States, Italy and Spain contributed samples from acute and convalescent COVID-19. PBMCs, B-cell-depleted T cells, or T cells were the source of the cDNA or gDNA that made up the material.

In the original processing: Researchers report that nucleated cell counts were estimated from reference gene primer amplification. Clones were sequenced by immunoSEQ multiplex PCR, and TCRdb holds only the in-frame ones, with some missing. V, J and clone size reflect that table, while D and trimming were determined from the DNA. This sample has roughly 190,000 clones; about 90% occur once, and the top ten carry around a fifth. Sequenced: peripheral blood. The TCR was taken from a man aged 55-75 years with active or convalescent COVID-19.

The CDR3 sequence is CSATRDQPQHF. In DNA, the CDR3 is TGCAGTGCTACGAGGGATCAGCCCCAGCATTTT. The chain recombines TRBV20-1 with TRBJ1-5; the D is unclear. CDR1 is DFQATT, CDR2 SNEGSKA, per germline (reference sequence). V lost 4 bases and J lost 5, with 6 bases in between. The CDR3 runs to 11 residues.